The 22 T cell receptor beta chains given below trace back to one sample, sequenced in a study of blood T cell repertoires in COVID-19. Profiling relied on immunoSEQ multiplex PCR, and the TCRdb table lists in-frame clones only, not all of them. The data contain 250,000 or so clones, 82% of them singletons. Sample: peripheral blood. Receptor source: a woman in her 70s with acute or convalescent COVID-19.

This chain connects TRBV7-2 to TRBJ2-1; D might be TRBD1 (6 bases). CDR3 size: 16 residues. Germline V CDR1 and CDR2: SGHTA, FQGNSA. Trimming stripped 0 bases from V and 7 bases from J, with 16 bases between. CDR3 nucleotides: TGTGCCAGCAGCTTAGCGGGTGTGACGCAGGGGAATGAGCAGTTCTTC. Translating it yields CASSLAGVTQGNEQFF.

The chain couples TRBV14 to TRBJ2-3; D not certain. This CDR3 is built from 12 residues. V gave up 4 bases and J gave up 2 bases, with 4 bases separating them. In germline, CDR1 is SGHDN, CDR2 FVKESK. CDR3 residues: CASSRPTDTQYF. The CDR3 DNA sequence: TGTGCCAGCAGCCGGCCCACAGATACGCAGTATTTT.

The chain joins TRBV12-3 or TRBV12-4 to TRBJ1-2; no firm D call. CDR3 size: 13 residues. Deletions cut 3 bases from V and 2 bases from J, with 7 bases between. CDR3 region: CASSLGRNYGYTF. CDR3 nucleotide sequence: TGTGCCAGCAGTTTGGGCAGAAACTATGGCTACACCTTC.

This sequence joins TRBV19 and TRBJ1-6; TRBD1 agrees at 7 bases. Trimming took 9 bases from V and 9 from J; bases not matched to a gene: 8. Germline V lookup: CDR1 LNHDA, CDR2 SQIVND (reference sequence). This CDR3 has 13 amino acids. This chain's CDR3 is CASNRGISSPLHF. In DNA form, the CDR3 reads TGTGCCAGCAACAGGGGTATTAGTTCACCCCTCCACTTT. The full variable domain, its missing parts supplied by reference TRBV19 and TRBJ1-6, is DGGITQSPKYLFRKEGQNVTLSCEQNLNHDAMYWYRQDPGQGLRLIYYSQIVNDFQKGDIAEGYSVSREKKESFPLTVTSAQKNPTAFYLCASNRGISSPLHFGNGTRLTVT.

The rearrangement joins TRBV5-4 to TRBJ2-7; 11 bases fit TRBD1. Per the germline V gene, CDR1 is SGHNT and CDR2 is YYREEE (reference sequence). The CDR3 spans 14 residues. Germline trimming cut 7 bases from V and 7 bases from J; bases unmatched to any gene: 10. CDR3 in DNA: TGTGCCAGCTCTATGACAGGGACAGGGGGGGAGCAGTACTTC. Its translation is CASSMTGTGGEQYF.

This clone was detected only a few times. V and J are TRBV6-1 and TRBJ1-2, with a weak D call TRBD1 (6 bases). The CDR3 loop spans 15 amino acids. Trimming stripped 2 bases from V and 4 bases from J, with 14 bases between. From germline, CDR1 is MNHNS and CDR2 SASEGT. CDR3 sequence reads: CASSELTGRGYGYTF. The CDR3 DNA sequence: TGTGCCAGCAGTGAACTGACAGGCCGCGGCTATGGCTACACCTTC.

The J gene is TRBJ1-6, the V gene TRBV4-2; TRBD1 agrees at 7 bases. This CDR3 has 16 amino acids. Trimming at V came to 2 bases and at J to 7 bases, leaving 8 bases not matched to a gene. Per germline, CDR1 LGHNA and CDR2 YNFKEQ. This CDR3 is CASSQTPGQMNSPLHF. In DNA, the CDR3 is TGTGCCAGCAGCCAAACCCCGGGACAGATGAATTCACCCCTCCACTTT.

The chain uses TRBV2 and TRBJ1-1; tentative D call: TRBD1 (5 bases). V was clipped by 6 bases and J by 4 bases, with 18 bases between them. The CDR3 length is 15 residues. The germline V gene encodes CDR1 SNHLY and CDR2 FYNNEI. CDR3 loop: CASRTETVSGTEAFF. The CDR3 DNA reads as TGTGCCAGCAGAACTGAGACAGTTTCCGGCACTGAAGCTTTCTTT.

V gene TRBV7-9 combines with J gene TRBJ2-7, with 7 bases matching TRBD1. Looked up from germline, CDR1 is SEHNR and CDR2 is FQNEAQ (reference sequence). CDR3 length equals 18 residues. The V segment lost 5 bases and the J segment 3 bases; nucleotides outside the gene matches: 19. The CDR3 nucleotides read TGTGCCAGCAGCCCGGGACAGTTAAAGGTCGCATCAAGCTACGAGCAGTACTTC. It codes for CASSPGQLKVASSYEQYF. Variable domain in full (rest from reference TRBV7-9 and TRBJ2-7): DTGVSQNPRHKITKRGQNVTFRCDPISEHNRLYWYRQTLGQGPEFLTYFQNEAQLEKSRLLSDRFSAERPKGSFSTLEIQRTEQGDSAMYLCASSPGQLKVASSYEQYFGPGTRLTVT.

This clone appeared once. V and J are TRBV24-1 and TRBJ1-1, with a tentative D call TRBD1 (5 bases). The germline gives CDR1 KGHDR, CDR2 SFDVKD. The CDR3 length is 15 residues. V lost 7 bases and J 3 bases, leaving 17 bases between the germline ends. The CDR3 coding sequence is TGTGCCACCAGGAGTACGCAGGGTTATGACACTGAAGCTTTCTTT. Translating it yields CATRSTQGYDTEAFF.

The chain employs TRBV14 and TRBJ2-1; D possibly corresponds to TRBD1 (6 bases). The germline CDR1 and CDR2 sequences are SGHDN and FVKESK. This CDR3 is 15 amino acids long. V lost 6 bases and J 5 bases, leaving 17 bases between the germline ends. Here the CDR3 DNA reads TGTGCCAGCAGTATCTTTGGGGACATTAACAATGAGCAGTTCTTC. This sequence encodes CASSIFGDINNEQFF.

Points on this clone: This likely reflects a read error, since a far larger clone is one base away. The V call is TRBV5-4, the J call TRBJ1-2; TRBD1 might be the D (6 bases). CDR1 and CDR2 (germline): SGHNT, YYREEE (reference sequence). The germline V and J ends were trimmed by 1 base and 0 bases, with 7 bases remaining between them. This CDR3 comprises 14 residues. The DNA for the CDR3 is TGTGCCAGCAGCTTGAGACAGGCTAACTATGGCTACACCTTC. This translates into CASSLRQANYGYTF.

The chain combines TRBV29-1 with TRBJ2-3; TRBD2 matches 13 bases. CDR1 is SQVTM and CDR2 is ANQGSEA in the germline V gene. The CDR3 is 17 amino acids. Trimming removed 2 bases from V and 5 bases from J; junction bases left unmatched: 10. CDR3 sequence: CSVEREGTSGVKDTQYF. In DNA, the CDR3 is TGCAGCGTTGAACGAGAGGGGACTAGCGGGGTCAAAGATACGCAGTATTTT.

This clone was seen a handful of times. J is TRBJ1-1 and V is TRBV7-8; D unresolved. V lost 1 base and J lost 1, with 4 bases in between. Germline loops: CDR1 SGHVS, CDR2 FQNEAQ. CDR3 size: 13 residues. CDR3 loop: CASSLGRNTEAFF. The CDR3 nucleotides are TGTGCCAGCAGCTTAGGCAGGAACACTGAAGCTTTCTTT.

The V call is TRBV28, the J call TRBJ1-1; 8 nucleotides match TRBD1. Germline V gives CDR1 MDHEN, CDR2 SYDVKM. V was clipped by 5 bases and J by 9 bases; unmatched bases: 8. The CDR3 is 13 amino acids. In DNA form, the CDR3 reads TGTGCCAGCAGTAGCGGACAGGGCGAAAAAGCTTTCTTT. Its translation: CASSSGQGEKAFF.

This chain joins TRBV5-4 and TRBJ2-1; weak D call: TRBD1 (6 bases). Germline CDR1 reads SGHNT; CDR2 reads YYREEE (reference sequence). The CDR3 runs to 14 residues. V was cut by 1 base and J by 4 bases, with 9 bases left in between. This chain's CDR3 is CASSLLGAYNEQFF. The DNA of the CDR3 is TGTGCCAGCAGCTTGTTGGGGGCTTACAATGAGCAGTTCTTC.

The rearrangement uses TRBV7-2 and TRBJ2-1; 8 nucleotides agree with TRBD1. This CDR3 spans 13 amino acids. Germline CDR1 and CDR2: SGHTA and FQGNSA. V shed 3 bases, J shed 8 bases, and the junction held 3 bases outside the gene matches. The DNA of the CDR3 is TGTGCCAGCAGCTTTAGACAGGGGCATGAGCAGTTCTTC. This translates into CASSFRQGHEQFF. The full variable domain, with the rest looked up from reference TRBV7-2 and TRBJ2-1, is GAGVSQSPSNKVTEKGKDVELRCDPISGHTALYWYRQSLGQGLEFLIYFQGNSAPDKSGLPSDRFSAERTGGSVSTLTIQRTQQEDSAVYLCASSFRQGHEQFFGPGTRLTVL.

J is TRBJ2-3 and V is TRBV28; D is possibly TRBD2 (6 bases). Germline CDR1 is MDHEN and CDR2 is SYDVKM. This CDR3 comprises 14 residues. V was cut by 2 bases and J by 2 bases, with 8 bases left in between. CDR3 amino acids: CASSLGGLTDTQYF. In DNA, the CDR3 is TGTGCCAGCAGTTTAGGGGGACTCACAGATACGCAGTATTTT.

The chain is built from TRBV5-4 and TRBJ2-7; 9 bases map to TRBD1. The CDR3 runs 15 residues. The V and J ends lost 1 base and 6 bases, in that order; junction bases with no gene match: 8. The V gene's germline CDR1 is SGHNT and CDR2 YYREEE (reference sequence). CDR3 DNA: TGTGCCAGCAGCTTGTCCGGACAGGGGTATGCCGAGCAGTACTTC. Translating it yields CASSLSGQGYAEQYF.

In this sample, this clone turned up a few times. The chain combines TRBV19 with TRBJ1-6, with TRBD1 matching over 8 bases. Trimming cost V 2 bases and J 9 bases; bases outside gene matches: 6. Germline CDR1 and CDR2: LNHDA and SQIVND (reference sequence). The CDR3 sequence is 15 residues long. CDR3: CASSILGQGSSPLHF. DNA for the CDR3: TGTGCCAGTAGTATACTCGGACAGGGAAGTTCACCCCTCCACTTT.

The chain links TRBV4-2 to TRBJ1-4; possible D gene TRBD1, 6 bases. The CDR3 has 13 amino acids. With 0 bases removed from V and 11 bases from J, the gap between germline ends came to 10 bases. The germline V gene has CDR1 LGHNA and CDR2 YNFKEQ. The chain's CDR3 is CASSQDNREKLFF. Here the CDR3 DNA reads TGTGCCAGCAGCCAAGATAACAGGGAGAAACTGTTTTTT.

This chain joins TRBV6-1 and TRBJ2-1; perhaps TRBD2 as D (5 bases). CDR3 length equals 14 residues. The ends were cut back, 3 bases at V and 4 bases at J, with 10 bases in the middle. CDR1 is MNHNS, CDR2 SASEGT, per germline. CDR3 bases: TGTGCCAGCAGTGATGCAAGCGGTTACAATGAGCAGTTCTTC. Translation: CASSDASGYNEQFF.